This paragraph reports one T cell receptor (beta chain). This CDR3 spans 15 amino acids. The V segment lost 6 bases and the J segment 8 bases; nucleotides outside the gene matches: 8. The germline gives CDR1 MNHNY, CDR2 SVGAGI (reference sequence). This entry is derived from a study of T cell changes during pregnancy in multiple sclerosis. Here immunoSEQ multiplex PCR was the method, and the copy in TCRdb shows in-frame clones only, minus some. There are about 35,000 clones in the sample; 85% to 95% occur only once, and 0.39% lies in the top ten. This receptor was identified in a female donor with multiple sclerosis, enrolled in a pregnancy study. Sequencing was performed on CD4+ T cells from peripheral blood mononuclear cells, taken in the second trimester of pregnancy. The chain joins TRBV6-6 to TRBJ1-6; 9 nucleotides match TRBD1. The DNA of the CDR3 is TGTGCCAGCAGCAGGGACAGGGAGATTGATTCACCCCTCCACTTT. The encoded protein is CASSRDREIDSPLHF.